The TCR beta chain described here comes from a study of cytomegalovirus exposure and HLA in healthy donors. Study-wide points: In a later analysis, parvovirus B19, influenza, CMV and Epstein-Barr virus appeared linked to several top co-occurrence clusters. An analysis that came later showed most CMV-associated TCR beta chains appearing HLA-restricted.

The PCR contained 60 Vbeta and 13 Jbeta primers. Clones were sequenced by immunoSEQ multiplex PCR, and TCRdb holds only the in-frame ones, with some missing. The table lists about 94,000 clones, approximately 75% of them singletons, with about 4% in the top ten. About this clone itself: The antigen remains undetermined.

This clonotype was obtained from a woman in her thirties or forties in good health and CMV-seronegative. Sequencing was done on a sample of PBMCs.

This CDR3 is CASSTIWSEKLFF. The CDR3 DNA reads TGTGCCAGCAGTACAATATGGTCTGAAAAACTGTTTTTT. J is TRBJ1-4 and V is TRBV27; D call uncertain. The V end lost 5 bases, the J end lost 7 bases, and 11 bases lay between the germline ends. Germline V gene lookup returns CDR1 MNHEY and CDR2 SMNVEV (reference sequence). The CDR3 has 13 residues.